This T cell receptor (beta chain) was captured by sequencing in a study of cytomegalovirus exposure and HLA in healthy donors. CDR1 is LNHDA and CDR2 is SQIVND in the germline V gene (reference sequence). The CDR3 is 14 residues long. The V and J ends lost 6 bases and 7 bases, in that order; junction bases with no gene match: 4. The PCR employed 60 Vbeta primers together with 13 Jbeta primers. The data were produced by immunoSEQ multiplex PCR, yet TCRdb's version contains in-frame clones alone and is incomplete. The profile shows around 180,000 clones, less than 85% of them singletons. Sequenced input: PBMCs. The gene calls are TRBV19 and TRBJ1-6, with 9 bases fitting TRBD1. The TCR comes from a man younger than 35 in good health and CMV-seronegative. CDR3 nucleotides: TGTGCCAGTAGGTTTGGACAGGGGAATTCACCCCTCCACTTT. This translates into CASRFGQGNSPLHF.